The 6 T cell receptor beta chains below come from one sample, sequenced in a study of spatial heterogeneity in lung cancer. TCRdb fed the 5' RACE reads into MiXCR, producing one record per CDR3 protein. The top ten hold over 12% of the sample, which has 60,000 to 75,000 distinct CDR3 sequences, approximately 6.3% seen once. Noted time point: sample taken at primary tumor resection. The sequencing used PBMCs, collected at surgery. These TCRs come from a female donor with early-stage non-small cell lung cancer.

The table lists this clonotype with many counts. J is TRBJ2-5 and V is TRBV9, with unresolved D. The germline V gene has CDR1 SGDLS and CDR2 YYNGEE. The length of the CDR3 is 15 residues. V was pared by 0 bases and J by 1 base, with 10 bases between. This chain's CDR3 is CASSVATELQETQYF. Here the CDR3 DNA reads TGTGCCAGCAGCGTAGCTACCGAGCTCCAAGAGACCCAGTACTTC.

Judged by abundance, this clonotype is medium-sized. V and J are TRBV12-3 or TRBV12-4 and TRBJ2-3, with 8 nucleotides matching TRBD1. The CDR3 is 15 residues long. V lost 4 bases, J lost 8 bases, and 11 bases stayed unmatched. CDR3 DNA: TGTGCCAGCAGTTCTCGGACAGGGTTTTCAGCTACGCAGTATTTT. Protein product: CASSSRTGFSATQYF.

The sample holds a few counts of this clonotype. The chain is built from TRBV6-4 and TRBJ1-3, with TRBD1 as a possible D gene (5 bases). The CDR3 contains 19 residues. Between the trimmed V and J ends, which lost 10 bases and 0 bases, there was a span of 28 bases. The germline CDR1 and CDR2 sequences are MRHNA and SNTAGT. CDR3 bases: TGTGCCACCACTCAGGGTAAAATGACCGTAGCGCTCTCTGGAAACACCATATATTTT. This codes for CATTQGKMTVALSGNTIYF.

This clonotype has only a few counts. The CDR3 bases are TGCAGCGGGGCGCCGGCAGGGGGCACAGATACGCAGTATTTT. Protein: CSGAPAGGTDTQYF. The chain joins TRBV29-1 to TRBJ2-3, with a possible D match to TRBD1 (6 bases). The CDR3 consists of 14 residues. The germline CDR1 and CDR2 sequences are SQVTM and ANQGSEA. The V gene lost 7 bases and the J gene lost 1 base, with 15 bases spanning the gap.

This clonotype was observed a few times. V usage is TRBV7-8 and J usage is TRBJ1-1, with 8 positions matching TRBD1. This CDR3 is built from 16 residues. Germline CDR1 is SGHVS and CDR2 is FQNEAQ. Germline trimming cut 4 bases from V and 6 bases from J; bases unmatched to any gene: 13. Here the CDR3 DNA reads TGTGCCAGCAGCTCCTATACCGACAGGGGATCGGCTGAAGCTTTCTTT. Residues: CASSSYTDRGSAEAFF.

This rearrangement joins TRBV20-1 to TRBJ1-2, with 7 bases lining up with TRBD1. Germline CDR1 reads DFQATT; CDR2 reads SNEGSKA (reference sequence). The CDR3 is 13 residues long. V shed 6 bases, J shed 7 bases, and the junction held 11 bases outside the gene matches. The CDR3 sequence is CSAGGQPGGGYTF. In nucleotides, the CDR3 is TGCAGTGCGGGGGGACAGCCCGGAGGTGGCTACACCTTC.